The 7 T cell receptor beta chains below come from one sample, sequenced in a study of cytomegalovirus exposure and HLA in healthy donors. 13 Jbeta primers and 60 Vbeta primers were used for the PCR. Profiled with immunoSEQ multiplex PCR; TCRdb holds only in-frame clones, not every one. The data hold fewer than 100,000 clones, with 7.6% observed a single time. The source material was PBMCs. The receptors were gathered from a man over 45 in good health and CMV-seronegative.

V usage is TRBV9 and J usage is TRBJ2-2; 12 bases match TRBD2. Unmatched junction bases numbered 5, after V lost 4 bases and J lost 1 base. This CDR3 has 17 amino acids. Germline lookup yields CDR1 SGDLS and CDR2 YYNGEE. CDR3 amino acids: CASSTTSGGLNTGELFF. The CDR3 DNA reads TGTGCCAGCAGCACGACTAGCGGGGGCCTGAACACCGGGGAGCTGTTTTTT.

A few counts support this clone. This rearrangement joins TRBV7-8 to TRBJ2-7; maybe TRBD2 (6 bases). The CDR3 is 14 amino acids. Germline lookup yields CDR1 SGHVS and CDR2 FQNEAQ. V lost 5 bases to trimming and J lost 2 bases, with 13 bases between them. CDR3: CASSPRGTAYEQYF. The CDR3 coding sequence is TGTGCCAGCAGCCCCCGCGGGACTGCCTACGAGCAGTACTTC.

The rearrangement uses TRBV27 and TRBJ1-2, with D unclear. CDR3 size: 15 residues. Germline values: CDR1 MNHEY, CDR2 SMNVEV (reference sequence). V was trimmed by 5 bases and J by 8 bases, leaving 21 bases between them. This CDR3 is CASSPTRTGRVGYTF. For the CDR3, the DNA is TGTGCCAGCAGTCCCACCCGGACGGGAAGAGTGGGCTACACCTTC.

This clone has more than one count but fewer than ten. V usage is TRBV7-3 and J usage is TRBJ1-1, with TRBD1 identical over 8 bases. Germline V lookup: CDR1 SGHTA, CDR2 FQGTGA. This CDR3 has 13 amino acids. Trimming took 4 bases from V and 7 from J; bases not matched to a gene: 5. For the CDR3, the DNA is TGTGCCAGCAGCTCACAGGGGGGCGATGAAGCTTTCTTT. Translated, it gives CASSSQGGDEAFF.

The rearrangement uses TRBV28 and TRBJ2-1, with D uncertain. V gave up 5 bases and J gave up 9 bases, with 11 bases separating them. The CDR3 extends over 12 amino acids. CDR1 and CDR2 (germline): MDHEN, SYDVKM. The CDR3 DNA is TGTGCCAGCAGTCTCCCCGGTGGTGAGCAGTTCTTC. Translation gives CASSLPGGEQFF.

J is TRBJ2-3 and V is TRBV9; 7 bases map to TRBD2. The CDR3 extends over 16 amino acids. V lost 1 base, J lost 0 bases, and 5 bases stayed unmatched. Germline CDR1 and CDR2: SGDLS and YYNGEE. CDR3 nucleotide sequence: TGTGCCAGCAGCGTAAGTGGGCGGGGGAGCACAGATACGCAGTATTTT. This gives the protein CASSVSGRGSTDTQYF.

V gene TRBV28 combines with J gene TRBJ2-7; D is possibly TRBD2 (7 bases). The CDR3 sequence is 15 residues long. The ends were cut back, 2 bases at V and 6 bases at J, with 17 bases in the middle. Germline CDR1 reads MDHEN; CDR2 reads SYDVKM. The CDR3 reads CASSLTPRGRGEQYF. In DNA form, the CDR3 reads TGTGCCAGCAGTTTAACGCCGCGGGGGCGAGGCGAGCAGTACTTC.